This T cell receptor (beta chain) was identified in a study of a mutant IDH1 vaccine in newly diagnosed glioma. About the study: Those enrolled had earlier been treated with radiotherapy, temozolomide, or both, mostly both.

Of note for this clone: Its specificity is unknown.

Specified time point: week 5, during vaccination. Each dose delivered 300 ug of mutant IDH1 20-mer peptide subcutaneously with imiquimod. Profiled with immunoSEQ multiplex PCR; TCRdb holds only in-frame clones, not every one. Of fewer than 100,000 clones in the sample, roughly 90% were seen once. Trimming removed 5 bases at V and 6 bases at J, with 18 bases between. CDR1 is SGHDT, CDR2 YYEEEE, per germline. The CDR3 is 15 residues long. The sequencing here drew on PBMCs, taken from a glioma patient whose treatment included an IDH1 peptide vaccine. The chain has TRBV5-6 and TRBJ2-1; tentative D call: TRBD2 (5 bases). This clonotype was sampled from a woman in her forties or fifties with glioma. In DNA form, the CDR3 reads TGTGCCAGCAGTCTGGGGTGGATAGCGATCAATGAGCAGTTCTTC. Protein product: CASSLGWIAINEQFF.